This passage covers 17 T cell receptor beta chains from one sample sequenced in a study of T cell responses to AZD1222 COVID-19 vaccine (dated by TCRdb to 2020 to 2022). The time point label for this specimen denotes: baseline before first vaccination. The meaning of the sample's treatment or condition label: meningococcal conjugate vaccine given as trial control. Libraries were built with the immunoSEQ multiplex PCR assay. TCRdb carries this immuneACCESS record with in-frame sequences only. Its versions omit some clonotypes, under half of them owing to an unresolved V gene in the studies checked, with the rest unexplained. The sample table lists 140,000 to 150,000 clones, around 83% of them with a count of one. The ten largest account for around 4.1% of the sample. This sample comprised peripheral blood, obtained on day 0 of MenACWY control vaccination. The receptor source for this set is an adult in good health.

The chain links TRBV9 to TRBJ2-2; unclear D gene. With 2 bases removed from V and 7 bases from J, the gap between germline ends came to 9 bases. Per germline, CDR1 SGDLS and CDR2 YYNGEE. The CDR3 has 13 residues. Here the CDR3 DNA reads TGTGCCAGCAGCGTGCGTGTTGGCGGGGAGCTGTTTTTT. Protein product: CASSVRVGGELFF.

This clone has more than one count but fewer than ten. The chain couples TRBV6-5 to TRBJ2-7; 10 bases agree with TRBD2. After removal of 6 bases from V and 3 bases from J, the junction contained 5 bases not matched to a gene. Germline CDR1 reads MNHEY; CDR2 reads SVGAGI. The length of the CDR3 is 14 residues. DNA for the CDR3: TGTGCCAGCAGCTTAGCGGGGGGCAACTACGAGCAGTACTTC. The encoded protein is CASSLAGGNYEQYF.

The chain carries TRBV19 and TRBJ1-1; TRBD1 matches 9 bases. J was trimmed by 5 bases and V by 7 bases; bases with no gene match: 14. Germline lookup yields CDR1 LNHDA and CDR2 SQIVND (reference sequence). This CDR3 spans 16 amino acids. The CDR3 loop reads CASTFGTGKGRTEAFF. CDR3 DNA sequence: TGTGCCAGTACCTTTGGGACAGGGAAAGGGAGGACTGAAGCTTTCTTT.

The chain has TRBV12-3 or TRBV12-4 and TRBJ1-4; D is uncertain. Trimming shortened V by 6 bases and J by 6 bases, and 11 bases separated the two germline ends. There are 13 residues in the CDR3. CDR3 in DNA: TGTGCCAGCAGAGGGTCCAATTATGAAAAACTGTTTTTT. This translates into CASRGSNYEKLFF.

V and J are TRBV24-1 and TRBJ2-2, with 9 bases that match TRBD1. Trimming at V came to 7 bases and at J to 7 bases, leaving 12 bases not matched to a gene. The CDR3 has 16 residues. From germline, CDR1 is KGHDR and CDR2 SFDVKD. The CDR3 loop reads CATSSGTGGAHGELFF. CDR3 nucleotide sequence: TGTGCCACCAGCTCCGGCACAGGGGGCGCACACGGGGAGCTGTTTTTT.

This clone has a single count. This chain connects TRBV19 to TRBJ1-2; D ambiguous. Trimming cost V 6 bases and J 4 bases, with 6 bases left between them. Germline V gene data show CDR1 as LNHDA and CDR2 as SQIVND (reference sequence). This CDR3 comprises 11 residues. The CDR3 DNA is TGTGCCAGTAGCTCCCGCTATGGCTACACCTTC. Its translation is CASSSRYGYTF.

The CDR3 loop reads CASSLSRQAPNGAFF. CDR3 in DNA: TGTGCCAGCAGCTTGTCTCGGCAGGCCCCAAATGGAGCTTTCTTT. The gene calls are TRBV5-4 and TRBJ1-1; no reliable D call. V lost 1 base, J lost 10 bases, and 20 bases lay in between. Germline CDR1 SGHNT, CDR2 YYREEE (reference sequence). This CDR3 spans 15 amino acids.

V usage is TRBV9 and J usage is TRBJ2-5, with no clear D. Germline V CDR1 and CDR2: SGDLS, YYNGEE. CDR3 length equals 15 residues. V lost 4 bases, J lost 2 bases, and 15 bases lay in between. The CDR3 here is CASSLGLGTQETQYF. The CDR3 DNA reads TGTGCCAGCAGCTTGGGGTTGGGAACACAAGAGACCCAGTACTTC.

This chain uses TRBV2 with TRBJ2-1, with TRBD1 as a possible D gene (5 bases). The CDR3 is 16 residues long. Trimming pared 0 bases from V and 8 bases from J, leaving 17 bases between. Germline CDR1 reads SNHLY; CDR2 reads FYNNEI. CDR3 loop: CASSEAGSGNTHEQFF. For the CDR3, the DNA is TGTGCCAGCAGTGAAGCGGGGTCAGGGAATACGCATGAGCAGTTCTTC.

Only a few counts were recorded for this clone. The CDR3, as DNA: TGTGCCAGCAGCTCCCGCACAGATACGCAGTATTTT. Protein: CASSSRTDTQYF. This chain joins TRBV11-3 and TRBJ2-3; D is undetermined. The CDR3 contains 12 residues. CDR1 and CDR2 from the germline V gene are SGHNT and YENEEA. The germline V and J ends were trimmed by 4 bases and 1 base, with 3 bases remaining between them.

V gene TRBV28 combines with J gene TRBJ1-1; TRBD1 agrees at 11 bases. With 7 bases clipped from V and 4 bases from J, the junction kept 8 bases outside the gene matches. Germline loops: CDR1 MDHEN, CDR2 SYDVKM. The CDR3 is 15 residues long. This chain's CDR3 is CASTPDRGRSTEAFF. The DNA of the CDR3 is TGTGCCAGCACCCCGGACAGGGGGCGCAGCACTGAAGCTTTCTTT. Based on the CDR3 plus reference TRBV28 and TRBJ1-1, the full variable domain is DVKVTQSSRYLVKRTGEKVFLECVQDMDHENMFWYRQDPGLGLRLIYFSYDVKMKEKGDIPEGYSVSREKKERFSLILESASTNQTSMYLCASTPDRGRSTEAFFGQGTRLTVV.

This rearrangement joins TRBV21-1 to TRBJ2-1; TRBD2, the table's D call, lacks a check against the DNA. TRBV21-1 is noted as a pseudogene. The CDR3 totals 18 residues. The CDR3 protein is CASSKAIWNRDYHNEQFF. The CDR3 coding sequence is TGTGCCAGCAGCAAAGCAATATGGAACCGGGACTACCACAATGAGCAGTTCTTC.

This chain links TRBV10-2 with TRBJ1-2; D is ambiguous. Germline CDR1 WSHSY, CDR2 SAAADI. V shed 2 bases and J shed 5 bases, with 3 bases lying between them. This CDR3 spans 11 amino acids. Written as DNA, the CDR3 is TGCGCCAGCAGTGAGGGGTATGGCTACACCTTC. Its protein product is CASSEGYGYTF.

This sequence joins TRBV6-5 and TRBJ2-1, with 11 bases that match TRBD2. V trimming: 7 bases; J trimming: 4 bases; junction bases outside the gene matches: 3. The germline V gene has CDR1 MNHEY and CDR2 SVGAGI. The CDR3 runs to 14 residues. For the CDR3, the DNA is TGTGCCAGCAAACGACTAGCGGGGTACAATGAGCAGTTCTTC. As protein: CASKRLAGYNEQFF.

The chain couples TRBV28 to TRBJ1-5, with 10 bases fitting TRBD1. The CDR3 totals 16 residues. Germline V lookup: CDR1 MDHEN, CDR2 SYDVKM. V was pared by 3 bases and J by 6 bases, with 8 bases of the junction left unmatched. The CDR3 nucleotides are TGTGCCAGCAGTTTGATAGGGACAGGGGTAGGTCAGCCCCAGCATTTT. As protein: CASSLIGTGVGQPQHF.

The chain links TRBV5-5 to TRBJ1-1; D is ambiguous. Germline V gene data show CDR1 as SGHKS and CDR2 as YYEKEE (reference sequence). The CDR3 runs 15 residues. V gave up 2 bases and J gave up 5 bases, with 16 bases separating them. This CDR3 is CASSFSSMRGTEAFF. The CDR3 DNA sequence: TGTGCCAGCAGCTTTTCGTCGATGCGAGGGACTGAAGCTTTCTTT.

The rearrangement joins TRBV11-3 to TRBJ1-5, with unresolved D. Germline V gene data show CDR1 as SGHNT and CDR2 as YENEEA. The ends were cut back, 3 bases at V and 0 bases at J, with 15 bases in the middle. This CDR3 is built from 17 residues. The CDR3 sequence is CASSLRCAIYSNQPQHF. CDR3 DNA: TGTGCCAGCAGCTTGCGTTGTGCCATCTATAGCAATCAGCCCCAGCATTTT. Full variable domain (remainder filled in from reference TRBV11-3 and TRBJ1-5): EAGVVQSPRYKIIEKKQPVAFWCNPISGHNTLYWYLQNLGQGPELLIRYENEEAVDDSQLPKDRFSAERLKGVDSTLKIQPAELGDSAVYLCASSLRCAIYSNQPQHFGDGTRLSIL.